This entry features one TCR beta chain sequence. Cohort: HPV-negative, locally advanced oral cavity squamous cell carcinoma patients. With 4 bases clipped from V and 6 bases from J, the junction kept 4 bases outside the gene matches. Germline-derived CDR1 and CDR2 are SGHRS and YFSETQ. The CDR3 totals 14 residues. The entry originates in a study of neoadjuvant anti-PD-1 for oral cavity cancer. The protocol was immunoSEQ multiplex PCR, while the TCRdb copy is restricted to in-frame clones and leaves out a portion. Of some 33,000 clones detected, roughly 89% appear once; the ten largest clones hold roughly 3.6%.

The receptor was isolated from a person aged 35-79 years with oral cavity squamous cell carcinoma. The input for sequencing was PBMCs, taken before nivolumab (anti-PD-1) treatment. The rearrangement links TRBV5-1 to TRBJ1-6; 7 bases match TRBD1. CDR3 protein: CASSPGTVNSPLHF. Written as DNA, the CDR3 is TGCGCCAGCAGCCCCGGGACAGTTAATTCACCCCTCCACTTT.